Sequencing of this TCR beta chain was carried out in a study of yellow fever vaccine responses in identical twins. The study's findings and limits: Reported findings indicate that twins' vaccine T cell responses seemed partially convergent, partially personalized.

CDR1 is SGHAT, CDR2 FQDESV, per germline (reference sequence). This CDR3 has 15 residues. V was pared by 5 bases and J by 0 bases, with 5 bases of the junction left unmatched. Notes on this clonotype: Antigen: not known.

One entry per CDR3 protein, called by TCRdb with MiXCR from the RT-PCR reads. The sample has 13,000 or so distinct CDR3 sequences; 80% to 90% are singletons. V usage is TRBV11-1 and J usage is TRBJ1-1; 8 bases match TRBD1. Sample: T cells from blood (PBMCs), unsorted or a sorted subset (not recorded which), taken before or after yellow fever vaccination (not recorded which). The sequence derives from a woman between 18 and 30 years old who received the yellow fever vaccine. The CDR3 DNA follows: TGTGCCAGCAGCCCCGGACAGGGTTTGAACACTGAAGCTTTCTTT. Residues: CASSPGQGLNTEAFF.